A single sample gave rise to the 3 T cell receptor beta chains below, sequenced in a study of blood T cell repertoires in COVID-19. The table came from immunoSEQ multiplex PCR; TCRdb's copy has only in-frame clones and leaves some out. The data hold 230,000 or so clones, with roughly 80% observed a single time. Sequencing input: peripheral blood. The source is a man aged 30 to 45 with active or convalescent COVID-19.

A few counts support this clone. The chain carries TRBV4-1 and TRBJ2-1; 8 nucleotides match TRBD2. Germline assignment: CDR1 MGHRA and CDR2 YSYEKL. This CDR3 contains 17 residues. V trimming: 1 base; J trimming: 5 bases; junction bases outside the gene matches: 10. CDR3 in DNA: TGCGCCAGCAGCCAAGTAATGGGACTAGTTCTCCACAATGAGCAGTTCTTC. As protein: CASSQVMGLVLHNEQFF.

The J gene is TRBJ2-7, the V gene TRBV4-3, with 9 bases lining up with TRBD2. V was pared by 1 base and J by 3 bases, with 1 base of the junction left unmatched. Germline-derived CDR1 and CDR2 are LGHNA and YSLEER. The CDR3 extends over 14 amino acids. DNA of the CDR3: TGCGCCAGCAGCCAAGGACTAGCGGACTACGAGCAGTACTTC. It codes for CASSQGLADYEQYF.

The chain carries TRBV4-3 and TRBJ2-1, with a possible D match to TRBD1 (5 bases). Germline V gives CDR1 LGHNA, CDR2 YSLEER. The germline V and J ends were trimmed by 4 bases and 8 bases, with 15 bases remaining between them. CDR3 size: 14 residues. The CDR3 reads CASSRVGVGDEQFF. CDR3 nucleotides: TGCGCCAGCAGCCGCGTAGGGGTGGGCGATGAGCAGTTCTTC.